These 3 T cell receptor beta chains were sequenced from one sample in a study of vaccination effects on CD4 cells after COVID-19. Using immunoSEQ multiplex PCR, the repertoire was profiled, and TCRdb retains in-frame clones only, with some absent. This sample yields around 40,000 clones, of which around 80% are seen a single time; approximately 29% belongs to the top ten. Antigens of these TCRs are unknown. Viral peptide pool expansion of antigen-specific CD4+ T cells preceded sequencing in the ViraFEST assay. At the end of over 8 days of culture, CD4+ T cells were isolated. Documented for the person is a PCR-confirmed SARS-CoV-2 infection occurring between March and December 2020. The sample consisted of CD4+ T cells from PBMCs cultured with a peptide pool, taken before COVID-19 vaccination. The receptors here all came from a human donor who had a prior SARS-CoV-2 infection.

This clone was seen a handful of times. This rearrangement joins TRBV5-1 to TRBJ2-3, with D unclear. Germline assignment: CDR1 SGHRS and CDR2 YFSETQ. The CDR3 totals 14 residues. With 0 bases removed from V and 0 bases from J, the gap between germline ends came to 5 bases. In nucleotides, the CDR3 is TGCGCCAGCAGCTTGGGTGGTAGCACAGATACGCAGTATTTT. Its protein product is CASSLGGSTDTQYF.

This clone was seen more than once but under ten times. The rearrangement joins TRBV19 to TRBJ2-2, with D perhaps assigned TRBD1 or TRBD2 (5 bases each). Germline lookup yields CDR1 LNHDA and CDR2 SQIVND (reference sequence). With 4 bases removed from V and 2 bases from J, the gap between germline ends came to 8 bases. The CDR3 runs to 14 residues. This chain's CDR3 is CASSTGPNTGELFF. The CDR3 DNA sequence: TGTGCCAGTAGTACGGGACCTAACACCGGGGAGCTGTTTTTT.

The chain links TRBV5-4 to TRBJ2-1; D not resolved. Germline lookup yields CDR1 SGHNT and CDR2 YYREEE (reference sequence). The V end lost 4 bases, the J end lost 9 bases, and 17 bases lay between the germline ends. The length of the CDR3 is 14 residues. This CDR3 reads CASSAGWGNSEQFF. The CDR3 nucleotides are TGTGCCAGCAGCGCTGGGTGGGGAAATAGTGAGCAGTTCTTC.